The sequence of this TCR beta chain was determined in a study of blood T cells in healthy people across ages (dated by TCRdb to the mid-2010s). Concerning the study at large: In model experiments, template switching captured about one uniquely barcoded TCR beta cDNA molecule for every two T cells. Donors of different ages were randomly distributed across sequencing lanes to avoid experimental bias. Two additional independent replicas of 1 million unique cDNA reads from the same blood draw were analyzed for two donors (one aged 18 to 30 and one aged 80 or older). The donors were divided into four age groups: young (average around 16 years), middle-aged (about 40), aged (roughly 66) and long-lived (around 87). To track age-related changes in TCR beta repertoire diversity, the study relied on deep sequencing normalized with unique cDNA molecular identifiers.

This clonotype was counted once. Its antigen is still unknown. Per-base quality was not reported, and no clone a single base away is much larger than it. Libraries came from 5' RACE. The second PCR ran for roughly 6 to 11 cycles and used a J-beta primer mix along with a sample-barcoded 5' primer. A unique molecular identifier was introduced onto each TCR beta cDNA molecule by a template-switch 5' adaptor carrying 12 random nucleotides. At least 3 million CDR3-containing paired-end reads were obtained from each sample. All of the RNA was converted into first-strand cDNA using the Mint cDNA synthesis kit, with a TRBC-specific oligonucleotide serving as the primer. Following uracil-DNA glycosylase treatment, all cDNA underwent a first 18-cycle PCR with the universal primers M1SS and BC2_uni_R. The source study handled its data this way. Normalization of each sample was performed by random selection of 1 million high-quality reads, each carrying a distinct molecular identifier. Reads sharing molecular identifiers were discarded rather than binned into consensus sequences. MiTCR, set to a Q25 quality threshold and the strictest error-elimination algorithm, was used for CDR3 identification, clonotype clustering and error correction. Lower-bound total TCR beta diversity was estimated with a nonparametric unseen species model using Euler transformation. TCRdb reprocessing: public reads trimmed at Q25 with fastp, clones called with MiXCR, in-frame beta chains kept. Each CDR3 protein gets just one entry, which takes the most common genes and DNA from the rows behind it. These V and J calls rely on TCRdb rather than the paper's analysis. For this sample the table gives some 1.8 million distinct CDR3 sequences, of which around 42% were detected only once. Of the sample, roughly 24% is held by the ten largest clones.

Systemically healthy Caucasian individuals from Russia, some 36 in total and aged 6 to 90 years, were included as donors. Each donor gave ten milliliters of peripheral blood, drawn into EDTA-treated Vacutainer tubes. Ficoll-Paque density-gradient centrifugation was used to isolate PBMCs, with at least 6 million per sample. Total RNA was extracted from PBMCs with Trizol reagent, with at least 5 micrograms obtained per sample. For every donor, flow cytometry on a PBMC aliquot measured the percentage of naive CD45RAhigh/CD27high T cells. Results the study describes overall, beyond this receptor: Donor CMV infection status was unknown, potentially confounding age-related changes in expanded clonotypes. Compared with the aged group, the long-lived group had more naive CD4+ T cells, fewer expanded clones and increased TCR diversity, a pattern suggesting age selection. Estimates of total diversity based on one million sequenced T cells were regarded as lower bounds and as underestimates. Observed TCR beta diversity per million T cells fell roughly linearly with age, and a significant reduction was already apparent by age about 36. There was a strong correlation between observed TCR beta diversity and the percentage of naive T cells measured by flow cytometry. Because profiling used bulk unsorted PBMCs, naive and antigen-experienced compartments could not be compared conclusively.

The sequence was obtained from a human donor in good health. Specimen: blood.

The CDR3 reads CSGIDNRGLGGYTF. The DNA reads as follows: TGCAGCGGGATTGATAACAGGGGATTAGGTGGCTACACCTTC. The receptor chain draws on TRBV20-1 and TRBJ1-2, and 7 junction bases match TRBD1. The germline V gene (reference sequence) provides CDR1 DFQATT and CDR2 SNEGSKA. Measured from the cysteine to the phenylalanine, the CDR3 is 14 residues long. Only the CDR3 DNA is retained, 42 bases long and in frame from the first base.